Each of the 6 T cell receptor beta chains below was sequenced from the same sample in a study of cytomegalovirus exposure and HLA in healthy donors. Clones were sequenced by immunoSEQ multiplex PCR, and TCRdb holds only the in-frame ones, with some missing. The sample lists 250,000 to 400,000 clones, 88% occurring once. The sample consisted of PBMCs. These receptors were taken from a man younger than 40 in good health and CMV-seronegative.

The gene calls are TRBV19 and TRBJ1-2, with 7 bases that match TRBD1. CDR1 is LNHDA and CDR2 is SQIVND in the germline V gene (reference sequence). The CDR3 has 16 residues. V lost 4 bases and J lost 4; bases outside the gene matches: 12. This chain's CDR3 is CASSTAATGNGYGYTF. The CDR3 DNA reads TGTGCCAGTAGTACGGCAGCGACAGGGAATGGCTATGGCTACACCTTC.

V usage is TRBV18 and J usage is TRBJ2-7; no reliable D call. Germline values: CDR1 KGHSH, CDR2 LQKENI. V gave up 6 bases and J gave up 4 bases, with 19 bases separating them. This CDR3 has 15 residues. CDR3 sequence reads: CASSVGGASLYEQYF. CDR3 bases: TGTGCCAGCTCGGTCGGTGGAGCCAGCCTTTACGAGCAGTACTTC.

This clone was detected only once. The chain has TRBV7-2 and TRBJ2-7, with a possible D match to TRBD2 (6 bases). With 5 bases removed from V and 9 bases from J, the gap between germline ends came to 23 bases. CDR3 length equals 15 residues. The germline CDR1 and CDR2 sequences are SGHTA and FQGNSA. The CDR3 DNA sequence: TGTGCCAGCAGCGCCCGGACGTCGCCCTACGGGGGGCAGTACTTC. It specifies CASSARTSPYGGQYF.

The gene calls are TRBV12-2 and TRBJ1-5; the D segment call TRBD1 is taken from the table without a DNA check. TRBV12-2 is deemed a pseudogene. The CDR3 is made up of 16 amino acids. CDR3 coding DNA: TGTGCAAGTCGCTTAGTTCGTTCCAGGGGCAATCAGCCCCAGCATTTT. It codes for CASRLVRSRGNQPQHF.

DNA of the CDR3: TGCGCCAGCAATTTCGGACTAGCGCTTCAAGAGACCCAGTACTTC. The encoded protein is CASNFGLALQETQYF. The chain links TRBV10-2 to TRBJ2-5; the match to TRBD2 covers 9 bases. Germline CDR1 and CDR2: WSHSY and SAAADI. J lost 2 bases, V lost 7 bases, and 8 bases had no gene match. The CDR3 consists of 15 residues.

The chain is built from TRBV7-6 and TRBJ1-1, with 10 bases matching TRBD1. After removal of 3 bases from V and 11 bases from J, the junction contained 6 bases not matched to a gene. Germline CDR1 and CDR2: SGHVS and FNYEAQ. The CDR3 has 13 residues. Written as DNA, the CDR3 is TGTGCCAGCAGCTTGGCCGGGACAGGGGTGGCTTTCTTT. Its protein is CASSLAGTGVAFF.